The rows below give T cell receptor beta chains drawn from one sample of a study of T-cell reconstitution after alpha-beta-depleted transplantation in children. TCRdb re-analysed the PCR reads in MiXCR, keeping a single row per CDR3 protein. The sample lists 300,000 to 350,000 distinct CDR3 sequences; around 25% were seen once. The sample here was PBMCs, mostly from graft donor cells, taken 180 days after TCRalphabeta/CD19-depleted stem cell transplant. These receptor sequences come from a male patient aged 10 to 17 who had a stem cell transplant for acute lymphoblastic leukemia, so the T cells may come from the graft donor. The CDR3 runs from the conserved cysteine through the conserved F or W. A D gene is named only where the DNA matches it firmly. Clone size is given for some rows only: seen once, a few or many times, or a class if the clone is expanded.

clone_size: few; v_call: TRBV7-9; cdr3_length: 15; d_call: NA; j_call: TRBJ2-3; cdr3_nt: TGTGCCAGCAGCCTCTTAGCGGTCAGCGTAGATACGCAGTATTTT; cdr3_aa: CASSLLAVSVDTQYF
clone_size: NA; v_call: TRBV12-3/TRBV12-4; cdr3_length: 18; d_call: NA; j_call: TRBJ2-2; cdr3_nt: TGTGCCAGCAGTTTAGGTGCAGGACAGAAAAGATACACCGGGGAGCTGTTTTTT; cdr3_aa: CASSLGAGQKRYTGELFF
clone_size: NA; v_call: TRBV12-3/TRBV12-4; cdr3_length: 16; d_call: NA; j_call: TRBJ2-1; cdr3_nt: TGTGCCAGCAGTTCAAGACTAGAGAGCTCCTACAATGAGCAGTTCTTC; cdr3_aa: CASSSRLESSYNEQFF
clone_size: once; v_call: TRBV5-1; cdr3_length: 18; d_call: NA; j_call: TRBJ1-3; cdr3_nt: TGCGCCAGCAGCCTGACCTATGGGGGTGCCTTAACTGGAAACACCATATATTTT; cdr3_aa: CASSLTYGGALTGNTIYF
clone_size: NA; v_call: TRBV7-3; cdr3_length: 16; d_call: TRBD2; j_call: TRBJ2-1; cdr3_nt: TGTGCCAGCAGCCTGACTAGCGGACATACCTACAATGAGCAGTTCTTC; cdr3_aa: CASSLTSGHTYNEQFF
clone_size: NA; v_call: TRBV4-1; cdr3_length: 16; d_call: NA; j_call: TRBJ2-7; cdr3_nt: TGCGCCAGCAGCCAAGAATCGACAGGTACTTCCTACGAGCAGTACTTC; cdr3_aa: CASSQESTGTSYEQYF
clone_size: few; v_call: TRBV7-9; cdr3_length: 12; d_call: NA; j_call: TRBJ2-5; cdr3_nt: TGTGCCAGCAGCGACCGGTGGGAGACCCAGTACTTC; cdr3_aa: CASSDRWETQYF
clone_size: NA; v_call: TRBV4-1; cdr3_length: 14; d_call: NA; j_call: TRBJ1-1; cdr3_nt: TGCGCCAGCAGCCAACCGCTCGGGGTTACTGAAGCTTTCTTT; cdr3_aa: CASSQPLGVTEAFF
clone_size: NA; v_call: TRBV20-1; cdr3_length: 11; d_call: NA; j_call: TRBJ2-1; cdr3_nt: TGCAGTGCTATGACTAGAAATGAGCAGTTCTTC; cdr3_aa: CSAMTRNEQFF
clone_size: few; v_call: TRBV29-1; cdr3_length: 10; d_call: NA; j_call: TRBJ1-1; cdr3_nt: TGCAGCGTTACCGGCACTGAAGCTTTCTTT; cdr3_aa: CSVTGTEAFF